In its sample, the clone carrying this T cell receptor (beta chain) was seen once. As yet, its antigen is unknown. The source of the sample is a study of T cells in Graves' hyperthyroidism and ophthalmopathy. Study as a whole: The authors collected peripheral blood at initial diagnosis, before any treatment.

Study-wide results and caveats: The model forecast ophthalmopathy, anticipating it by a median approximately 7 months before onset.

Diagnosis relied on clinical symptoms, serum thyroxine and TRAb, thyroid ultrasound and orbital computed tomography. V shed 6 bases and J 6 bases; nucleotides not matched to a gene: 7. The CDR3 loop spans 15 amino acids. Germline V gene sequence: CDR1 SNHLY, CDR2 FYNNEI. Amplified TCR beta CDR3 regions derived from RNA transcripts. TCR CDR3 regions were first amplified by RT-PCR with HTBI primers. TCRdb reprocessed the multiplex PCR reads via MiXCR and lists one record per CDR3 protein. This table has 350,000 to 450,000 distinct CDR3 sequences, 11% to 15% appearing once. The chain recombines TRBV2 with TRBJ2-7, with 14 bases matching TRBD2. The receptor's source is a man aged 45 to 65 with Graves' ophthalmopathy. The specimen was blood. DNA for the CDR3: TGTGCCAGCAGGGCAGGGACTAGCGGGAGTGCCGAGCAGTACTTC. This codes for CASRAGTSGSAEQYF. The full variable domain, with the rest looked up from reference TRBV2 and TRBJ2-7, is EPEVTQTPSHQVTQMGQEVILRCVPISNHLYFYWYRQILGQKVEFLVSFYNNEISEKSEIFDDQFSVERPDGSNFTLKIRSTKLEDSAMYFCASRAGTSGSAEQYFGPGTRLTVT.